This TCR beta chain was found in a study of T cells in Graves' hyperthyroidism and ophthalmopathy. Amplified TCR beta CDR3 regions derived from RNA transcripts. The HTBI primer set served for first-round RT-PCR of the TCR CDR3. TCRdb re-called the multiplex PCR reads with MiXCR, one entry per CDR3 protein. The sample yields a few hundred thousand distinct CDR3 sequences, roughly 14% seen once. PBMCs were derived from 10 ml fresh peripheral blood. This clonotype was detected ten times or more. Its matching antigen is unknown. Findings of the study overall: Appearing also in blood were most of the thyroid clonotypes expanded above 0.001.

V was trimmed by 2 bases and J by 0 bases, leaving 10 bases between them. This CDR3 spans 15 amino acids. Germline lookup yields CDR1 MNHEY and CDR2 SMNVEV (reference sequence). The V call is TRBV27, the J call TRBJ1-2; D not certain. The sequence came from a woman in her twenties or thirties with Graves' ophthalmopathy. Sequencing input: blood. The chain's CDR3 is CASSLTLKSNYGYTF. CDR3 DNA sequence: TGTGCCAGCAGTTTAACGTTGAAATCTAACTATGGCTACACCTTC.